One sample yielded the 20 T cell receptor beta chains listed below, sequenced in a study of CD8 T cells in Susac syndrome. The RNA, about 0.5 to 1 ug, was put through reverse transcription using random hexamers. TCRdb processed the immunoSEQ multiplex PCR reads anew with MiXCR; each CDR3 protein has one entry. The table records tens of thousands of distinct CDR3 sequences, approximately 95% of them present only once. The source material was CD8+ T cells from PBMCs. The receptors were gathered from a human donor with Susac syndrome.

CDR3: CASSSDTYNEQFF. CDR3 sequence (DNA): TGCGCCAGCAGCTCCGACACGTACAATGAGCAGTTCTTC. The V and J genes are TRBV5-1 and TRBJ2-1; unclear D gene. Germline V gene sequence: CDR1 SGHRS, CDR2 YFSETQ. The length of the CDR3 is 13 residues. V was clipped by 3 bases and J by 4 bases, with 8 bases between them.

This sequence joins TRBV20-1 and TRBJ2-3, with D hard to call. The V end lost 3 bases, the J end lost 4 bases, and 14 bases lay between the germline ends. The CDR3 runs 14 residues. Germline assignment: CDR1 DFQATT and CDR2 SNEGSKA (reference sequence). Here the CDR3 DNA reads TGCAGTGCTAGCTCGATGACAACAGCAGATACGCAGTATTTT. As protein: CSASSMTTADTQYF.

CDR3 residues: CASTGQGWGSGANVLTF. The CDR3 DNA reads as TGTGCCAGCACCGGACAGGGTTGGGGCTCTGGGGCCAACGTCCTGACTTTC. The chain recombines TRBV6-1 with TRBJ2-6; 8 bases map to TRBD1. Germline values: CDR1 MNHNS, CDR2 SASEGT. V lost 7 bases and J lost 0; bases outside the gene matches: 8. This CDR3 is 17 amino acids long.

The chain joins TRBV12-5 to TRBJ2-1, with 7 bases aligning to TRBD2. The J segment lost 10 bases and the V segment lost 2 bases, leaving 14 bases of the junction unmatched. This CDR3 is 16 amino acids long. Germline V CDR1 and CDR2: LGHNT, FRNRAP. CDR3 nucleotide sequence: TGTGCTAGTGGTTTGTCAGCTTGGGCCCGGGGGGACGAGCAGTTCTTC. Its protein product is CASGLSAWARGDEQFF.

CDR3 sequence reads: CSARMEGGDEQYF. Written as DNA, the CDR3 is TGCAGTGCTAGGATGGAGGGTGGGGACGAGCAGTACTTC. The gene calls are TRBV20-1 and TRBJ2-7; tentatively, D is TRBD2 (6 bases). The V gene lost 3 bases and the J gene lost 5 bases, with 14 bases spanning the gap. The CDR3 covers 13 residues. The V gene's germline CDR1 is DFQATT and CDR2 SNEGSKA (reference sequence).

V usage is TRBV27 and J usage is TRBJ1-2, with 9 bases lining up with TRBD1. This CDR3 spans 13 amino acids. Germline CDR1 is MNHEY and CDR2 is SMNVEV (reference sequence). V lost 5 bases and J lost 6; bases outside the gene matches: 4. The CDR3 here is CASSPRTGDGYTF. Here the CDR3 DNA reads TGTGCCAGCAGTCCTCGGACAGGGGATGGCTACACCTTC.

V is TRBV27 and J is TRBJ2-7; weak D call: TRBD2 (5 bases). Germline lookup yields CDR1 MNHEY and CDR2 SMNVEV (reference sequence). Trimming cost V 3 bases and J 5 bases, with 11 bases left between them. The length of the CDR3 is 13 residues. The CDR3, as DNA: TGTGCCAGCAGTTTCTCCACCGGGAACGAGCAGTACTTC. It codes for CASSFSTGNEQYF.

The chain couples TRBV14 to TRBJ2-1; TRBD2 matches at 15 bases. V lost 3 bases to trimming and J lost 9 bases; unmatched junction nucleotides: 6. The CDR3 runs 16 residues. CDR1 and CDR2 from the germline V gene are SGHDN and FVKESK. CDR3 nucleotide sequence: TGTGCCAGCAGCCATGGGACTAGCGGGAGGAGGAGTGAGCAGTTCTTC. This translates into CASSHGTSGRRSEQFF.

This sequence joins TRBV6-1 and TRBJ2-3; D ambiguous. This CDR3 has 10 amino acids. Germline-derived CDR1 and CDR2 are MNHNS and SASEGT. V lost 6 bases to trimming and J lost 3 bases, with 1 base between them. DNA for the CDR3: TGTGCCAGCAGGACAGATACGCAGTATTTT. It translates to CASRTDTQYF.

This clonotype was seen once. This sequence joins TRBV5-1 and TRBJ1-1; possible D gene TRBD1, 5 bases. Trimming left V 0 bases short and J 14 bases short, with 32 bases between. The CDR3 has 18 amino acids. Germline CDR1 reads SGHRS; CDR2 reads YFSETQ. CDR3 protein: CASSLAVDILWGRQRRFF. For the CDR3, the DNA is TGCGCCAGCAGCTTGGCCGTGGACATTCTTTGGGGAAGGCAGCGACGCTTCTTT.

The CDR3 here is CASSEDPYEQYF. The CDR3 region has the DNA TGTGCCAGCAGTGAGGACCCCTACGAGCAGTACTTC. The chain employs TRBV6-1 and TRBJ2-7, with D uncertain. The length of the CDR3 is 12 residues. Germline loops: CDR1 MNHNS, CDR2 SASEGT. The V end lost 3 bases, the J end lost 2 bases, and 5 bases lay between the germline ends.

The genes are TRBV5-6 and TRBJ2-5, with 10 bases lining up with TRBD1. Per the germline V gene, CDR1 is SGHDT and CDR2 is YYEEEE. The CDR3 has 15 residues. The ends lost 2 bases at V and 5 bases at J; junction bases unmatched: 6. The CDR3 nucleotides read TGTGCCAGCAGCTTTCCGGGACAGGGGTTGGAGACCCAGTACTTC. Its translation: CASSFPGQGLETQYF.

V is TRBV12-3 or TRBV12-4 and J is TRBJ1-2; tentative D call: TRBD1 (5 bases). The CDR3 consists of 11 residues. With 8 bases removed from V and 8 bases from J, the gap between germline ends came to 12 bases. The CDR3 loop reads CASVGVGGYTF. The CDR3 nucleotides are TGTGCCAGCGTAGGGGTGGGCGGCTACACCTTC.

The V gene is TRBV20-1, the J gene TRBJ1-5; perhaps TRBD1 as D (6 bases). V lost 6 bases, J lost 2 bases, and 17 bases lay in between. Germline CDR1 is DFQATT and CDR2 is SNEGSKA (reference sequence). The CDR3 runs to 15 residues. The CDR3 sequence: CSAKNRGLGNQPQHF. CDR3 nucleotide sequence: TGCAGTGCCAAAAACCGGGGGCTTGGCAATCAGCCCCAGCATTTT.

The CDR3 is CASSGGGMSTEAFF. CDR3 coding DNA: TGTGCCAGCAGCGGAGGGGGAATGAGCACTGAAGCTTTCTTT. The chain has TRBV7-8 and TRBJ1-1; D may be TRBD1 (6 bases). Trimming left V 5 bases short and J 4 bases short, with 14 bases between. In germline, CDR1 is SGHVS, CDR2 FQNEAQ. CDR3 length: 14 residues.

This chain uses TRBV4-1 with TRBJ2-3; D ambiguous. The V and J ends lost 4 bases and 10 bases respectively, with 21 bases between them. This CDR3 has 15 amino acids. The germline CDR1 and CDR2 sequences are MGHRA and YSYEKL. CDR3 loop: CASSPSDITVVPQYF. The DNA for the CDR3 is TGCGCCAGCAGCCCGAGCGACATTACGGTTGTGCCGCAGTATTTT.

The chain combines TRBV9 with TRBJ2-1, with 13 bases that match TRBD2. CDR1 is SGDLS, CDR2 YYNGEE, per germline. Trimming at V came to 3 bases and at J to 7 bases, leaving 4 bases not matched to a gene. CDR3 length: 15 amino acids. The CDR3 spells CASSAGLAGDNEQFF. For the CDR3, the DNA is TGTGCCAGCAGCGCCGGACTAGCGGGAGATAATGAGCAGTTCTTC.

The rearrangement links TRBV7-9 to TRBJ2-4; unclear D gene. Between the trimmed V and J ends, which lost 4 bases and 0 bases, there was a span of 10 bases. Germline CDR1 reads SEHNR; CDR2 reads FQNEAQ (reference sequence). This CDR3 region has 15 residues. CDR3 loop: CASSSGPPAKNIQYF. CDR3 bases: TGTGCCAGCAGCTCCGGGCCCCCAGCCAAAAACATTCAGTACTTC.

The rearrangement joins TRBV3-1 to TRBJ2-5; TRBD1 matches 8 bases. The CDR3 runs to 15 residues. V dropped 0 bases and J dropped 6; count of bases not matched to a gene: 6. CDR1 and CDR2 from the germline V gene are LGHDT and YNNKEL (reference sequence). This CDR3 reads CASSQESDRGQTQYF. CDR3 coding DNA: TGTGCCAGCAGCCAAGAATCTGACAGGGGCCAGACCCAGTACTTC.

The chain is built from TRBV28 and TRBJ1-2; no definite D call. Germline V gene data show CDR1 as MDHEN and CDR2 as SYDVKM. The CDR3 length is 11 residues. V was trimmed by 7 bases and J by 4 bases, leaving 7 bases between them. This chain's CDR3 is CASISVYGYTF. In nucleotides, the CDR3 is TGTGCCAGCATTTCCGTCTATGGCTACACCTTC.